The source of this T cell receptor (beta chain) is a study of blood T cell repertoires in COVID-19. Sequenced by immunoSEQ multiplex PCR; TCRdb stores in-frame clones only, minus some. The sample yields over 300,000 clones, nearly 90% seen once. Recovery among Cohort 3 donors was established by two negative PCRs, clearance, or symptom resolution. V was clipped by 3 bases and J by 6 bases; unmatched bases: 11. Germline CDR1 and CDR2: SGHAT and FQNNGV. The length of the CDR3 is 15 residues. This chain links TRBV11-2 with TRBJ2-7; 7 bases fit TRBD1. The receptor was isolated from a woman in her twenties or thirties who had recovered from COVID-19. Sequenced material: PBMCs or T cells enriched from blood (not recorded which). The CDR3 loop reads CASSFRTGPPSEQYF. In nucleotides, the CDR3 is TGTGCCAGCAGCTTCCGGACAGGCCCCCCGAGCGAGCAGTACTTC.